The T cell receptor (beta chain) under discussion was sequenced for a study of radiotherapy plus CTLA-4 blockade in lung cancer listed by TCRdb under 2018. Concerning the study at large: Objective responses were observed in more than 15% of enrolled patients, and disease control was achieved in roughly 30%. The paper as a whole reports these results and caveats: The strongest predictors of response, as reported, were early dynamic changes in blood T cell clones along with a rise in serum interferon-beta after radiation. After treatment with radiotherapy and ipilimumab, TCR clones that originated in tumors expanded in peripheral blood.

Taken from the germline V gene, the CDR1 and CDR2 loops are SGHDT and YYEEEE. The CDR3, from cysteine to phenylalanine, totals 15 residues. Only the CDR3 DNA is retained, 45 bases long and in frame from the first base. Trimming costs V 2 bases and J 0 bases, and their ends lie 9 bases apart. The study evaluated CTLA-4 blockade (ipilimumab) given together with focal radiation therapy in patients who had chemo-refractory metastatic non-small-cell lung cancer. Concerning this clone itself: Its cognate antigen has yet to be identified. No per-base quality is available; no much larger clone lies one base away.

Libraries came from the immunoSEQ multiplex PCR assay. What TCRdb holds here is the immuneACCESS table cut down to in-frame rearrangements. Part of the clones is not present; checked against another copy, under half of the missing clones reflect an unresolved V gene, and the others are unexplained. The table for this sample lists tens of thousands of clones; roughly 77% of them were counted only once. Of the sample, around 7.9% is held by the ten largest clones. The receptor comes from a human donor with non-small cell lung cancer who had a complete response to radiotherapy plus ipilimumab. The source was peripheral blood, collected from a patient treated with radiotherapy plus ipilimumab. The chain joins TRBV5-6 to TRBJ1-5; the D segment cannot be called with confidence. The CDR3 protein is CASSFRGYSNQPQHF. The sequenced DNA is TGTGCCAGCAGCTTTCGGGGTTATAGCAATCAGCCCCAGCATTTT.